Here is one T cell receptor beta chain with its context. This CDR3 is built from 16 residues. Trimming removed 4 bases from V and 0 bases from J; junction bases left unmatched: 7. The V gene's germline CDR1 is SGHRS and CDR2 YFSETQ. These data come from a study of blood T cell repertoires in COVID-19. Across the study: Collection of acute and convalescent COVID-19 samples took place in the United States, Italy and Spain. In each case, the material was cDNA or gDNA derived from T cells, B-cell-depleted T cells, or PBMCs.

Authors' processing steps: Amplification from reference gene primers served as the basis for estimated nucleated cell counts. Generated by immunoSEQ multiplex PCR, the TCRdb table keeps only in-frame clones and is missing some. V, J and clone size were drawn from that table, and D and trimming were deduced from the DNA. The data hold roughly 100,000 clones, with around 85% observed a single time. The source of this sequence is a man between 65 and 79 years old with active or convalescent COVID-19. Sequenced material: peripheral blood. This rearrangement joins TRBV5-1 to TRBJ1-1; 9 nucleotides agree with TRBD1. In DNA, the CDR3 is TGCGCCAGCAGCACTACAGGGGGCACTTTGAACACTGAAGCTTTCTTT. It encodes CASSTTGGTLNTEAFF.